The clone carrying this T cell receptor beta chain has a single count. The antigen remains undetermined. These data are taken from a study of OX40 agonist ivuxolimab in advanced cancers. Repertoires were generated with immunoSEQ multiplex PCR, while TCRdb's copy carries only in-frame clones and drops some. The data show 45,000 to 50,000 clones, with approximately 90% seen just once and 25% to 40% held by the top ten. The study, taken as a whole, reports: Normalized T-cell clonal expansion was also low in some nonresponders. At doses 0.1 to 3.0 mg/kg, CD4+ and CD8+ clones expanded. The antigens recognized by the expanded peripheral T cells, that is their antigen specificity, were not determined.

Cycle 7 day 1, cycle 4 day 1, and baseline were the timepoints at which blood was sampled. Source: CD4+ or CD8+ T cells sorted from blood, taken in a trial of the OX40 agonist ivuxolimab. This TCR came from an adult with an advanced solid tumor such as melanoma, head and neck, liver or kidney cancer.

This CDR3 is CASSVIEQFF. The CDR3 bases are TGTGCCAGCAGCGTCATCGAGCAGTTCTTC. The chain uses TRBV28 and TRBJ2-1; D is unresolved. The CDR3 covers 10 residues. Germline V gene sequence: CDR1 MDHEN, CDR2 SYDVKM. Trimming shortened V by 6 bases and J by 10 bases, and 7 bases separated the two germline ends. Complete variable domain (other parts from reference TRBV28 and TRBJ2-1): DVKVTQSSRYLVKRTGEKVFLECVQDMDHENMFWYRQDPGLGLRLIYFSYDVKMKEKGDIPEGYSVSREKKERFSLILESASTNQTSMYLCASSVIEQFFGPGTRLTVL.